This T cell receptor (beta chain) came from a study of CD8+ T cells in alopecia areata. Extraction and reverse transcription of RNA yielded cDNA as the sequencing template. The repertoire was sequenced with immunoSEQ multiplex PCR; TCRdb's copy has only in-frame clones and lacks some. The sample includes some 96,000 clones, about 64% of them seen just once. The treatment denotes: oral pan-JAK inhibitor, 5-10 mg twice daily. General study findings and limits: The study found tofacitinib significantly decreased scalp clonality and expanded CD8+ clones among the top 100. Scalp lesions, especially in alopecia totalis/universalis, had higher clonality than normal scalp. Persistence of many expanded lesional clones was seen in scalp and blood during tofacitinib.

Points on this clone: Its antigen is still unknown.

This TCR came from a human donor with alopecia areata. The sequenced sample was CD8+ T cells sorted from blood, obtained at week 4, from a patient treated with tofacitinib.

CDR3 protein: CASSPGQGARFVQETQYF. For the CDR3, the DNA is TGTGCCAGCAGCCCCGGACAGGGGGCGAGGTTCGTCCAAGAGACCCAGTACTTC. The J gene is TRBJ2-5, the V gene TRBV7-2; 11 bases align to TRBD1. The CDR3 length is 18 residues. Germline V gene lookup returns CDR1 SGHTA and CDR2 FQGNSA. V gave up 5 bases and J gave up 1 base; unmatched junction bases: 12.